This TCR beta chain was documented in a study of cytomegalovirus exposure and HLA in healthy donors. Background on the study: The same platform was used for the 110 or so validation repertoires as for the 650 to 700 first-cohort repertoires, as reported in a later analysis.

Notes on the study in general: The study designated 160 or so TCR beta chains cytomegalovirus-associated. Reported performance of the classifier showed diagnosis of cytomegalovirus status with high specificity and sensitivity.

Profiled with immunoSEQ multiplex PCR; TCRdb holds only in-frame clones, not every one. There are about 190,000 clones in the sample; 65% to 85% occur only once, and 2.5% to 3.5% lies in the top ten. About this clone itself: Its antigen is not identified.

The germline V gene has CDR1 ENHRY and CDR2 SYGVKD. The CDR3 sequence is 13 residues long. V trimming: 7 bases; J trimming: 6 bases; junction bases outside the gene matches: 3. The chain employs TRBV10-3 and TRBJ2-1; TRBD2 matches at 10 bases. This clonotype was obtained from a woman aged 18-35 years in good health and CMV-seropositive. The sample taken for sequencing was PBMCs. The CDR3 loop reads CAITSGGSNEQFF. CDR3 bases: TGTGCCATCACTAGCGGGGGTTCCAATGAGCAGTTCTTC.